Sequencing of this T cell receptor beta chain was carried out in a study of regulatory T cells in long-lasting Graves disease. This CDR3 is 15 amino acids long. V shed 7 bases and J shed 3 bases, with 18 bases lying between them. Germline CDR1 and CDR2: MDHEN and SYDVKM. Time point described: persistent/refractory GD, antithyroid drugs over 5 years with positive TRAb. PBMCs provided the RNA from which the TCR library was made. Relying on iRepertoire HTBI primers and Arm-PCR of CDR3 regions, the team built TCR beta libraries. TCRdb passed the multiplex PCR reads through MiXCR, listing each CDR3 protein once. The table lists 700,000 or so distinct CDR3 sequences, around 30% of them singletons. There are many counts of this clonotype.

V usage is TRBV28 and J usage is TRBJ1-2; D unclear. The sequence was obtained from a female donor with Graves disease. Sequences were derived from peripheral blood mononuclear cells (PBMCs), sampled when the disease was refractory, from a patient treated with antithyroid drugs. CDR3 sequence: CASTPFTGSDYGYTF. The CDR3 region has the DNA TGTGCCAGCACCCCATTTACCGGGTCAGACTATGGCTACACCTTC.